Listed here are 6 T cell receptor beta chains from one sample, sequenced in a study of shared clonotypes between healthy human individuals. This table comes from immunoSEQ multiplex PCR, and its TCRdb copy is limited to in-frame clones, with some not included. The table lists about 1,900,000 clones, around 96% of them singletons. Naive CD8 populations comprised CD45RO-negative cells positively selected for CCR7, excluding terminally differentiated effector memory CD45RA+ cells. The source material was naive CD8+ T cells sorted from blood. These receptors originate from a man aged 18 to 29 in good health.

This clone has a single count. The same CDR3 arises from other DNA sequences in this sample as well. This rearrangement joins TRBV6-5 to TRBJ1-3; D is uncertain. The CDR3 has 14 residues. Trimming shortened V by 0 bases and J by 2 bases, and 5 bases separated the two germline ends. Germline values: CDR1 MNHEY, CDR2 SVGAGI. The CDR3 here is CASSYSGPGNTIYF. CDR3 bases: TGTGCCAGCAGTTACTCAGGACCTGGAAACACCATATATTTT.

The table lists this clone with a count of one. V gene TRBV27 combines with J gene TRBJ2-1; 12 nucleotides line up with TRBD2. The CDR3 loop spans 17 amino acids. Unmatched junction bases numbered 13, after V lost 4 bases and J lost 9 bases. CDR1 and CDR2 (germline): MNHEY, SMNVEV (reference sequence). The DNA for the CDR3 is TGTGCCAGCAGTTCCGGACTAGCGGGATCAATCGGTCGTGAGCAGTTCTTC. Amino acid sequence: CASSSGLAGSIGREQFF.

A word on this clone: Other DNA sequences from this sample encode an identical CDR3 as well. This chain uses TRBV6-5 with TRBJ1-2; D unclear. Trimming pared 5 bases from V and 3 bases from J, leaving 7 bases between. Germline V lookup: CDR1 MNHEY, CDR2 SVGAGI. The CDR3 covers 12 residues. The CDR3 DNA sequence: TGTGCCAGCAGTCCTGGGGACTATGGCTACACCTTC. Its protein is CASSPGDYGYTF.

This clone appeared a few times. This chain uses TRBV25-1 with TRBJ1-5; maybe TRBD1 (5 bases). The V gene's germline CDR1 is MGHDK and CDR2 SYGVNS. V dropped 10 bases and J dropped 7 bases, with 14 bases sitting between them. The CDR3 covers 12 residues. CDR3 residues: CAKRGVRQPQHF. CDR3 DNA: TGTGCCAAACGGGGGGTGCGGCAGCCCCAGCATTTT.

To note about this clone: The same CDR3 can be traced to other DNA sequences in this sample. The chain joins TRBV6-5 to TRBJ2-7; D may match TRBD1 or TRBD2 (7 bases each). CDR1 MNHEY and CDR2 SVGAGI come from the germline V gene. This CDR3 spans 14 amino acids. Deletions cut 2 bases from V and 4 bases from J, with 12 bases between. The CDR3 DNA sequence: TGTGCCAGCAGTTACAGCGGGACAGTATACGAGCAGTACTTC. Protein: CASSYSGTVYEQYF.

The chain combines TRBV29-1 with TRBJ2-7; 15 bases map to TRBD2. There are 16 residues in the CDR3. Germline CDR1 reads SQVTM; CDR2 reads ANQGSEA. J lost 2 bases, V lost 6 bases, and 8 bases had no gene match. The CDR3 is CSVAGTSGRFAYEQYF. Here the CDR3 DNA reads TGCAGCGTAGCCGGGACTAGCGGGAGGTTTGCCTACGAGCAGTACTTC.